These T cell receptor beta chains were read from a single sample in a study of blood T cell repertoires in COVID-19. Sequencing used immunoSEQ multiplex PCR; TCRdb keeps in-frame clones, though not all of them. The sample yields approximately 530,000 clones, about 89% seen once. Sample: peripheral blood. These receptors originate from a woman aged 45-65 years with COVID-19, enrolled during active disease. Both conserved end residues are part of each CDR3. A D gene is named only where the DNA matches it firmly. Some rows mark clone size as missing; the rest say once, few, many or name a class of expanded clone.

j_call: TRBJ1-5
v_call: TRBV19
d_call: TRBD1
clone_size: few
cdr3_length: 16
cdr3_aa: CASRGVHRGGNQPQHF
cdr3_nt: TGTGCCAGTAGGGGGGTTCACAGGGGAGGCAATCAGCCCCAGCATTTT

j_call: TRBJ1-1
v_call: TRBV7-2
d_call: .
clone_size: .
cdr3_length: 13
cdr3_aa: CASSVQEHTEAFF
cdr3_nt: TGTGCCAGCAGCGTACAGGAGCACACTGAAGCTTTCTTT

j_call: TRBJ2-7
v_call: TRBV7-9
d_call: TRBD1
clone_size: .
cdr3_length: 14
cdr3_aa: CASSLGQGFREQYF
cdr3_nt: TGTGCCAGCAGTCTAGGACAGGGATTCCGCGAGCAGTACTTC

j_call: TRBJ2-6
v_call: TRBV7-3
d_call: TRBD2
clone_size: .
cdr3_length: 16
cdr3_aa: CASSGIAGGGANVLTF
cdr3_nt: TGTGCCAGCAGCGGAATAGCGGGCGGTGGGGCCAACGTCCTGACTTTC

j_call: TRBJ2-1
v_call: TRBV30
d_call: TRBD1
clone_size: .
cdr3_length: 15
cdr3_aa: CAWSVGTGVYNEQFF
cdr3_nt: TGTGCCTGGAGTGTCGGGACAGGGGTCTACAATGAGCAGTTCTTC

j_call: TRBJ1-2
v_call: TRBV30
d_call: .
clone_size: .
cdr3_length: 15
cdr3_aa: CAWSVPGGKNYGYTF
cdr3_nt: TGTGCCTGGAGTGTACCTGGGGGCAAAAACTATGGCTACACCTTC

j_call: TRBJ2-1
v_call: TRBV6-5
d_call: TRBD1
clone_size: .
cdr3_length: 16
cdr3_aa: CASSYSNRGPYNEQFF
cdr3_nt: TGTGCCAGCAGTTACTCGAACAGGGGGCCTTACAATGAGCAGTTCTTC

j_call: TRBJ1-5
v_call: TRBV30
d_call: TRBD1
clone_size: .
cdr3_length: 13
cdr3_aa: CACTTGRGQPQHF
cdr3_nt: TGTGCCTGTACGACAGGGCGCGGCCAGCCCCAGCATTTT

j_call: TRBJ1-2
v_call: TRBV7-2
d_call: .
clone_size: .
cdr3_length: 13
cdr3_aa: CASSSTGREGYTF
cdr3_nt: TGTGCCAGCAGTTCGACAGGTAGAGAGGGCTACACCTTC

j_call: TRBJ1-2
v_call: TRBV5-4
d_call: TRBD1
clone_size: .
cdr3_length: 13
cdr3_aa: CASTLSTGDLYTF
cdr3_nt: TGTGCCAGCACCCTCTCGACAGGGGACCTCTACACCTTC

j_call: TRBJ2-5
v_call: TRBV5-1
d_call: .
clone_size: .
cdr3_length: 14
cdr3_aa: CASSSGEDGETQYF
cdr3_nt: TGCGCCAGCAGCTCTGGGGAGGATGGGGAGACCCAGTACTTC

j_call: TRBJ1-5
v_call: TRBV20-1
d_call: .
clone_size: .
cdr3_length: 10
cdr3_aa: CSARDQPQHF
cdr3_nt: TGCAGTGCTCGGGATCAGCCCCAGCATTTT

j_call: TRBJ2-3
v_call: TRBV30
d_call: TRBD2
clone_size: .
cdr3_length: 15
cdr3_aa: CAWSLAGLSTDTQYF
cdr3_nt: TGTGCCTGGAGCCTAGCGGGGCTCAGCACAGATACGCAGTATTTT

j_call: TRBJ1-1
v_call: TRBV5-1
d_call: .
clone_size: .
cdr3_length: 15
cdr3_aa: CASSLEVGMNTEAFF
cdr3_nt: TGCGCCAGCAGCTTAGAGGTCGGCATGAACACTGAAGCTTTCTTT

j_call: TRBJ2-7
v_call: TRBV14
d_call: .
clone_size: .
cdr3_length: 17
cdr3_aa: CASSQDLAGAPGHEQYF
cdr3_nt: TGTGCCAGCAGCCAAGATCTGGCGGGGGCCCCGGGCCACGAGCAGTACTTC

j_call: TRBJ1-4
v_call: TRBV30
d_call: .
clone_size: few
cdr3_length: 15
cdr3_aa: CAWSTGISTNEKLFF
cdr3_nt: TGTGCCTGGAGTACAGGAATATCAACTAATGAAAAACTGTTTTTT

j_call: TRBJ2-1
v_call: TRBV3-1/TRBV3-2
d_call: TRBD2
clone_size: .
cdr3_length: 15
cdr3_aa: CASSQGLAGYNEQFF
cdr3_nt: TGTGCCAGCAGCCAAGGGCTAGCGGGGTACAATGAGCAGTTCTTC

j_call: TRBJ1-2
v_call: TRBV28
d_call: .
clone_size: .
cdr3_length: 17
cdr3_aa: CASSLGSTGYFNYGYTF
cdr3_nt: TGTGCCAGCAGTTTAGGGAGTACAGGGTACTTTAACTATGGCTACACCTTC

j_call: TRBJ1-5
v_call: TRBV2
d_call: .
clone_size: .
cdr3_length: 13
cdr3_aa: CASRRESLQPQHF
cdr3_nt: TGTGCCAGCAGGCGGGAGTCGCTGCAGCCCCAGCATTTT

j_call: TRBJ2-5
v_call: TRBV28
d_call: TRBD1
clone_size: .
cdr3_length: 14
cdr3_aa: CASSLVTGAKTQYF
cdr3_nt: TGTGCCAGCAGTTTAGTGACAGGGGCCAAGACCCAGTACTTC

j_call: TRBJ2-1
v_call: TRBV2
d_call: TRBD2
clone_size: once
cdr3_length: 15
cdr3_aa: CASSGGTSGDNEQFF
cdr3_nt: TGTGCCAGCAGTGGAGGGACTAGCGGGGATAATGAGCAGTTCTTC

j_call: TRBJ1-1
v_call: TRBV12-3/TRBV12-4
d_call: .
clone_size: few
cdr3_length: 13
cdr3_aa: CASTAGQKAEAFF
cdr3_nt: TGTGCCAGCACTGCTGGACAGAAGGCTGAAGCTTTCTTT

j_call: TRBJ2-7
v_call: TRBV5-1
d_call: TRBD1
clone_size: .
cdr3_length: 17
cdr3_aa: CASSFMTGTLDYYEQYF
cdr3_nt: TGCGCCAGCAGCTTTATGACAGGGACCCTTGACTACTACGAGCAGTACTTC

j_call: TRBJ2-1
v_call: TRBV18
d_call: .
clone_size: .
cdr3_length: 16
cdr3_aa: CASSPKPGTGYNEQFF
cdr3_nt: TGTGCCAGCTCACCCAAACCGGGAACAGGGTACAATGAGCAGTTCTTC

j_call: TRBJ2-7
v_call: TRBV4-2
d_call: TRBD2
clone_size: .
cdr3_length: 15
cdr3_aa: CASSGTSGSSYEQYF
cdr3_nt: TGTGCCAGCAGCGGGACTAGCGGGAGCTCCTACGAGCAGTACTTC

j_call: TRBJ1-2
v_call: TRBV10-1
d_call: TRBD1
clone_size: .
cdr3_length: 14
cdr3_aa: CASRPYRGRDGYTF
cdr3_nt: TGCGCCAGCAGACCATACAGGGGGCGCGATGGCTACACCTTC

j_call: TRBJ2-1
v_call: TRBV6-1
d_call: .
clone_size: once
cdr3_length: 11
cdr3_aa: CASSEWRGLFF
cdr3_nt: TGTGCCAGCAGTGAGTGGCGGGGCCTGTTCTTC

j_call: TRBJ1-1
v_call: TRBV5-1
d_call: .
clone_size: .
cdr3_length: 15
cdr3_aa: CASSLDNRVGWEAFF
cdr3_nt: TGCGCCAGCAGCTTGGACAACAGGGTGGGTTGGGAAGCTTTCTTT

j_call: TRBJ1-2
v_call: TRBV7-8
d_call: TRBD1
clone_size: .
cdr3_length: 14
cdr3_aa: CASTLGGAGYGYTF
cdr3_nt: TGTGCCAGCACCCTAGGGGGCGCCGGCTATGGCTACACCTTC